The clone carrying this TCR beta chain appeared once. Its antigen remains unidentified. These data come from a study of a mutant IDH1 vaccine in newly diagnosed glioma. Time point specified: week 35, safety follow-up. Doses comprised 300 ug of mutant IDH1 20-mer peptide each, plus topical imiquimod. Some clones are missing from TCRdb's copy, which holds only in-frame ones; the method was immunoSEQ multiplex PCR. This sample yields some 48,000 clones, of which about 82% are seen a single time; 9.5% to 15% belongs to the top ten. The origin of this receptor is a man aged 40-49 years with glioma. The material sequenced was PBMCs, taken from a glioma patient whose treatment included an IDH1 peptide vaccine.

CDR3 sequence (DNA): TGCGCCAGCGGCGGGCTCAATGAGCAGTTCTTC. As protein: CASGGLNEQFF. The J gene is TRBJ2-1, the V gene TRBV10-1, with D perhaps TRBD2 (5 bases). Trimming stripped 8 bases from V and 6 bases from J, with 8 bases between. The germline V gene has CDR1 WNHNN and CDR2 SYGVQD (reference sequence). The CDR3 has 11 residues.